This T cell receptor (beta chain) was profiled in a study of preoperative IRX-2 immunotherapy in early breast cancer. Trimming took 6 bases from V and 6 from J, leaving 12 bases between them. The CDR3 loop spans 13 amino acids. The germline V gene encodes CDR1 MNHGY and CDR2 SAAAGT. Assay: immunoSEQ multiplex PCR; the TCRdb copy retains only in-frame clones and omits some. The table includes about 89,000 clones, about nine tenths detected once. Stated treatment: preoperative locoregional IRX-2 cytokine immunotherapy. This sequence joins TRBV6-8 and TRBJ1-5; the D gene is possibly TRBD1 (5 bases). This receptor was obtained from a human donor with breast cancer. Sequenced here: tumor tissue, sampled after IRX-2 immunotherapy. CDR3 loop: CASRWGDSQPQHF. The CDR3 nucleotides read TGTGCCAGCAGATGGGGGGATAGTCAGCCCCAGCATTTT.